This T cell receptor beta chain stems from a study of blood T cell repertoires in COVID-19. Across the study: The samples span acute and convalescent COVID-19 from the United States, Italy and Spain.

Per the study methods: Amplified reference gene primers provided the basis for estimating nucleated cell counts. TCRdb keeps only in-frame clones here, not all; method: immunoSEQ multiplex PCR. Clonal size and the V and J genes are those of that table, whereas D and trimming came from the DNA. The data show under 150,000 clones, with 76% seen just once and around 4.8% held by the top ten. This clone was observed a handful of times. Germline CDR1 is SGHTA and CDR2 is FQGNSA. The CDR3 spans 13 residues. V lost 4 bases and J lost 1, with 7 bases in between. The sample consisted of peripheral blood. The sequence was collected from an elderly woman with active or convalescent COVID-19. The chain couples TRBV7-2 to TRBJ1-1, with D possibly matching TRBD1 (6 bases). The CDR3 DNA reads TGTGCCAGCAGCTCACAGGGGAACACTGAAGCTTTCTTT. Translation gives CASSSQGNTEAFF. Supplemented by reference TRBV7-2 and TRBJ1-1, the full variable domain reads GAGVSQSPSNKVTEKGKDVELRCDPISGHTALYWYRQSLGQGLEFLIYFQGNSAPDKSGLPSDRFSAERTGGSVSTLTIQRTQQEDSAVYLCASSSQGNTEAFFGQGTRLTVV.